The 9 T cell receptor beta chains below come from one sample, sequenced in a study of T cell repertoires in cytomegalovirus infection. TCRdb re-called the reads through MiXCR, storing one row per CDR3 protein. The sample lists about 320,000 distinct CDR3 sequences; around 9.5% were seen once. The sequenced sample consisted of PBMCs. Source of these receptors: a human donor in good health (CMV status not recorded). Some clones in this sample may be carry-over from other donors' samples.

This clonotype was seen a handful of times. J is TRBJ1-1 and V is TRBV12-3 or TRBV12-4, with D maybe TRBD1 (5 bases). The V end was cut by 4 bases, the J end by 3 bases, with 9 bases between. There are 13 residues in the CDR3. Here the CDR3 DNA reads TGTGCCAGCAGTTGGGGCAGGCACACTGAAGCTTTCTTT. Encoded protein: CASSWGRHTEAFF.

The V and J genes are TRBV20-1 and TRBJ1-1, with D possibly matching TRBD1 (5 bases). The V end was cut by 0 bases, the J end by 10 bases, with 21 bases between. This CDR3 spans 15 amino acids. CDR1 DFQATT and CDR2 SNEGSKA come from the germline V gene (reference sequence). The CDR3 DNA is TGCAGTGCTAGAGATCAGGGACGAGTCCCCGAGGGAGCTTTCTTT. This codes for CSARDQGRVPEGAFF.

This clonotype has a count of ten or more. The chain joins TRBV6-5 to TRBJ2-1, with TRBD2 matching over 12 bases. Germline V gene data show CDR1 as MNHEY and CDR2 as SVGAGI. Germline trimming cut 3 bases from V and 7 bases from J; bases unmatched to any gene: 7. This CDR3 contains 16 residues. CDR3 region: CASSYSRTSGTNEQFF. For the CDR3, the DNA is TGTGCCAGCAGTTATTCCCGGACTAGCGGGACTAATGAGCAGTTCTTC.

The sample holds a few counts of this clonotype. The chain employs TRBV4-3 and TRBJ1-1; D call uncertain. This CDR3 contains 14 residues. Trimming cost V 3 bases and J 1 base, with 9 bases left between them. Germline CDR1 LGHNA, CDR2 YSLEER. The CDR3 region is CASSHQDGNTEAFF. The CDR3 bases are TGCGCCAGCAGCCATCAAGACGGGAACACTGAAGCTTTCTTT.

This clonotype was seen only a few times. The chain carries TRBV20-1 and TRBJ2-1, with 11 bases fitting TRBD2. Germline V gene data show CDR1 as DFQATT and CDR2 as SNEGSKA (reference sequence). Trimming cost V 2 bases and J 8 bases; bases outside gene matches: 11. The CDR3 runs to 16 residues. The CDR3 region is CSARRSGRALFDEQFF. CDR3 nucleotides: TGCAGTGCTAGACGTAGCGGGAGGGCCTTGTTCGATGAGCAGTTCTTC.

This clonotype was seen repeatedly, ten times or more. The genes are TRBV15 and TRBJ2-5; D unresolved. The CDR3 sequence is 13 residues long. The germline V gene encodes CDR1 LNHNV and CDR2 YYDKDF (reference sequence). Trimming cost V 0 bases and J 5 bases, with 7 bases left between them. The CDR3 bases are TGTGCCACCAGCAGAGATATTGGGGAGACCCAGTACTTC. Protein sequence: CATSRDIGETQYF.

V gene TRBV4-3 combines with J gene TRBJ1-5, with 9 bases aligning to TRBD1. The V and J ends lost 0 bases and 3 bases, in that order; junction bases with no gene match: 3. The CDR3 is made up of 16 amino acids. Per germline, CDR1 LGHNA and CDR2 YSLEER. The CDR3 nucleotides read TGCGCCAGCAGCCAAGATCGGACAGGGGCCAATCAGCCCCAGCATTTT. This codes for CASSQDRTGANQPQHF.

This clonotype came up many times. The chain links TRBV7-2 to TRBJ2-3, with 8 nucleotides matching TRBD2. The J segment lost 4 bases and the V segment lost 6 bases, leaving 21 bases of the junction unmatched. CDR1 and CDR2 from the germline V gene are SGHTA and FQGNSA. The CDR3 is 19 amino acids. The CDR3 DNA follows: TGTGCCAGCAGGCCCAACGGGAGGGTGGGGGGGGGGCTGGCAGATACGCAGTATTTT. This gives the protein CASRPNGRVGGGLADTQYF.

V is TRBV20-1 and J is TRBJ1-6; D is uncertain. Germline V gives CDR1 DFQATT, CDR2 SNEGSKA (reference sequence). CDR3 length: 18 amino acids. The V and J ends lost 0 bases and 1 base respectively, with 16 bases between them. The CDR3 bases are TGCAGTGCTAGAGATGGAGGGATTCGGTTGTCCTATAATTCACCCCTCCACTTT. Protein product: CSARDGGIRLSYNSPLHF.